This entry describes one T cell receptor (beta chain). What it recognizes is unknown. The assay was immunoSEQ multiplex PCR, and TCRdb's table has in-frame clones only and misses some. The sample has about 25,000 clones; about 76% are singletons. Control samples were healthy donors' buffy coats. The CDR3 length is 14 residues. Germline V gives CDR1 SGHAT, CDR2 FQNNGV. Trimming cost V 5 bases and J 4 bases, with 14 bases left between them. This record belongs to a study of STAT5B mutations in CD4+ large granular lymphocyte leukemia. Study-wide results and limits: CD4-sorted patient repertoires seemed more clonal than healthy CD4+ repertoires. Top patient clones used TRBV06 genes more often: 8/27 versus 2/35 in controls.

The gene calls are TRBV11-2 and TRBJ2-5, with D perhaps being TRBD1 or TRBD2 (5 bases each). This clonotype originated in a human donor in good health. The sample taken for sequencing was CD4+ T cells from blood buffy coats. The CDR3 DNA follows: TGTGCCAGCAGCCCCCGTCCAGGGAGAGAGACCCAGTACTTC. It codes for CASSPRPGRETQYF. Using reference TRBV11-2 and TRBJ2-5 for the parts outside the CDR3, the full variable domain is EAGVAQSPRYKIIEKRQSVAFWCNPISGHATLYWYQQILGQGPKLLIQFQNNGVVDDSQLPKDRFSAERLKGVDSTLKIQPAKLEDSAVYLCASSPRPGRETQYFGPGTRLLVL.